This TCR beta chain was sequenced in a study of control samples from healthy donors and cancer patients. The CDR3 extends over 16 amino acids. Germline V CDR1 and CDR2: SGHDT, YYEEEE. V lost 4 bases, J lost 7 bases, and 11 bases stayed unmatched. Clones were read by immunoSEQ multiplex PCR, and TCRdb kept only the in-frame ones, dropping some. The sample has some 150,000 clones; 93% are singletons. This sequence was found in a woman aged 55-69 years in good health. This rearrangement joins TRBV5-6 to TRBJ2-2; 9 bases map to TRBD2. The sequenced material came from blood. CDR3 sequence (DNA): TGTGCCAGCAGCCACAAGACTAGCGGTTTTTTCGGGGAGCTGTTTTTT. It encodes CASSHKTSGFFGELFF.